The T cell receptor (beta chain) described here comes from a study of blood T cell repertoires in COVID-19. V shed 0 bases, J shed 6 bases, and the junction held 5 bases outside the gene matches. The germline CDR1 and CDR2 sequences are KGHDR and SFDVKD. The CDR3 sequence is 16 residues long. Method: immunoSEQ multiplex PCR; TCRdb's copy keeps in-frame clones and lacks some. The sample lists about 50,000 clones; approximately 89% were seen once. The sample taken for sequencing was peripheral blood. The TCR originated in a human donor with active COVID-19. The donor label of this sample is uncertain. This chain uses TRBV24-1 with TRBJ2-2; 8 bases map to TRBD1. CDR3 sequence (DNA): TGTGCCACCAGTGATTTGTGGCAGGGGGCGGCCGGGGAGCTGTTTTTT. This codes for CATSDLWQGAAGELFF.